Reported below is one T cell receptor (beta chain). This clonotype came up many times. No clone much larger than this one lies a single base away; base qualities are absent. These data are taken from a study of T cells after yellow fever vaccination (dated 2019 in TCRdb). In the study overall: The SMART-Seq v4 Ultra Low Input RNA kit was used to prepare libraries from fractions with low cell numbers. To follow T-cell clones before and after both primary and booster YFV17D yellow fever vaccination, bulk TCR alpha and beta repertoires underwent longitudinal sequencing. Two healthy male donors, one aged 18 to 30 and one aged 30 to 40 years, were included in the cohort. Bulk PBMC replicates and cell subsets were isolated from blood drawn at multiple timepoints before and after both primary and secondary immunization. Results and caveats for the whole study, not just this receptor: Only a couple of donors were included in the study, so the extent to which the findings can be generalized is limited. A small fraction of clonotypes appeared in both the CD4 and CD8 compartments, likely as a result of convergent recombination. After the booster, most clones that had expanded after primary vaccination were detected again (around 96% of CD4 and 88% of CD8), suggesting broad maintenance of memory. Compared with the primary T-cell response, the secondary T-cell response was faster but weaker, reaching its peak on day 5 rather than on day 15. Computational filtering was needed because FACS-sorted repertoires could contain abundant contaminating clonotypes from the bulk population.

The germline V gene provides CDR1 MGHRA and CDR2 YSYEKL. From cysteine to phenylalanine, the CDR3 is 15 amino acids long. The sequence is cut down to CDR3 DNA, 45 bases in frame from base 1. A distance of 15 bases separates the germline ends of V and J, which lose 4 bases and 6 bases respectively. The treatment or condition tag for this specimen amounts to: live attenuated yellow fever vaccine strain. PBMCs were isolated from peripheral blood using a standard Ficoll-Paque protocol. With anti-CD3 and anti-CD8 staining plus a dextramer loaded with the yellow fever NS4B epitope peptide, the researchers sorted epitope-specific CD8 T cells. TriZol was used to extract RNA from bulk PBMCs, from CD4 and CD8 fractions, and from dextramer-positive and dextramer-negative fractions. TCR cDNA was made using 5'RACE template switching, a step that added a universal primer site and unique molecular identifiers. Priming for cDNA synthesis came from both the TCR alpha and TCR beta constant segments. Two PCR steps were used to amplify libraries, with sample barcodes and sequencing adapters being added in the second step. Sequencing of libraries was performed on Illumina HiSeq 2500 (2x100 bp) or NovaSeq (2x150 bp). From the authors' description of their analysis: Demultiplexing of reads and collapsing into UMI consensus sequences were performed with MIGEC, and V(D)J alignment was carried out with MiXCR. Using edgeR on replicate PBMC samples, clonotypes were called vaccine-responding if FDR was below 0.01 and the log2 fold change was above 5 up to day 15. Bulk clonotypes were assigned CD4 or CD8 identity according to which sequenced CD4 or CD8 repertoire held them at higher abundance. Clonotypes enriched at least 10-fold in dextramer-positive versus dextramer-negative fractions were classed as NS4B-specific, and CD4-biased clonotypes were left out. TCRdb reprocessed the public reads (quality trimming at Q25 with fastp, clone calling with MiXCR) and kept in-frame beta chains. Entries are consolidated by CDR3 protein sequence, retaining the most common genes and DNA. The V and J calls were determined by TCRdb, not by the authors. The sample table lists 40,000 to 50,000 distinct CDR3 sequences, 6% to 7% of them with a count of one. Jointly, the top ten make up 14% to 15% of the sample.

The sequences come from CD8+ T cells not binding an NS4B(214-222) dextramer, sorted from PBMCs, collected 45 days after the yellow fever booster vaccination. The cell subset or site label here, explained by the study, means: NS4B epitope dextramer-negative CD8 T cells. The receptor's source is a man aged 25 to 45 who received the YFV17D yellow fever vaccine. Here the chain combines TRBV4-1 and TRBJ2-2, and perhaps TRBD2 as D gene, on 5 matching bases. For the CDR3, the sequence is CASSPRRGSAGELFF. Read as DNA, the sequence is TGCGCCAGCAGCCCACGCCGGGGTAGCGCCGGGGAGCTGTTTTTT.